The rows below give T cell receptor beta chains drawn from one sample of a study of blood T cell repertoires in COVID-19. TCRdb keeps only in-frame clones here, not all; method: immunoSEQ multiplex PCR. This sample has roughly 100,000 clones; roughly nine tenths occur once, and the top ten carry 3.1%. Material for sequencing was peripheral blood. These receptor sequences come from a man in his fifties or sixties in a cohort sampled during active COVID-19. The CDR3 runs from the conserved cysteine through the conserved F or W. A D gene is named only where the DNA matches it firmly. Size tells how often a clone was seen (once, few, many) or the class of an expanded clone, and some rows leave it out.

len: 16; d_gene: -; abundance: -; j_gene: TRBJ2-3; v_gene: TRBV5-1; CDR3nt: TGCGCCAGCAGCTTGTCGGGGGGCTTAGTTACAGATACGCAGTATTTT; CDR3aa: CASSLSGGLVTDTQYF
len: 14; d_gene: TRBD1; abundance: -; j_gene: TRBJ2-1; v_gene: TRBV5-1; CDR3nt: TGCGCCAGCAGCTCGCGGGGACAGGGAAATGAGCAGTTCTTC; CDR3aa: CASSSRGQGNEQFF
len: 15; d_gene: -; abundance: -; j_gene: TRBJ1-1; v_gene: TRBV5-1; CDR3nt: TGCGCCAGCAGCTTGGTTCAGAGGCAAGGCACTGAAGCTTTCTTT; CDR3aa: CASSLVQRQGTEAFF
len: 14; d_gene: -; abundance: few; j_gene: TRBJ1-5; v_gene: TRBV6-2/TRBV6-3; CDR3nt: TGTGCCAGCAGTGAGGGACACCTAAATCAGCCCCAGCATTTT; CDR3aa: CASSEGHLNQPQHF
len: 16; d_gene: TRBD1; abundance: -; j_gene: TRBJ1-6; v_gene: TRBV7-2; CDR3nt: TGTGCCAGCAGCTTCGTGGACAGGAAACATAATTCACCCCTCCACTTT; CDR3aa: CASSFVDRKHNSPLHF
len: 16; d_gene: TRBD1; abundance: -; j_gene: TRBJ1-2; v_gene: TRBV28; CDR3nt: TGTGCCAGCAGAGCCACAGGGGGCCAATTCGGCTATGGCTACACCTTC; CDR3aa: CASRATGGQFGYGYTF
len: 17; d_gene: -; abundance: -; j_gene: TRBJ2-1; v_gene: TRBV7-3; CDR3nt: TGTGCCAGCAGCCCTACGCCGGGGCTAGCGAAATACAATGAGCAGTTCTTC; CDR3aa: CASSPTPGLAKYNEQFF
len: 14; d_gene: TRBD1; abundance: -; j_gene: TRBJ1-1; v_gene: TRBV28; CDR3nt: TGTGCCAGCACCCGGGACAGGGGACCTACGCGGGCTTTCTTT; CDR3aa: CASTRDRGPTRAFF
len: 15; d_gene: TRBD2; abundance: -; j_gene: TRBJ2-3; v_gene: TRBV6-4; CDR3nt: TGTGCCAGCAGCCCACTAGCGGGGGGCCCAGATACGCAGTATTTT; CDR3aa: CASSPLAGGPDTQYF
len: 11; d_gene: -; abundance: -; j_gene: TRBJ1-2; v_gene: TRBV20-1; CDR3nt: TGCAGTGCGGAACAGGGCTATGGCTACACCTTC; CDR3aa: CSAEQGYGYTF
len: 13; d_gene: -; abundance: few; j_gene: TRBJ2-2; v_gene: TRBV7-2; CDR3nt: TGTGCCAGCAGCCCCAGGTCATTTAGGGAGCTGTTTTTT; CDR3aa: CASSPRSFRELFF
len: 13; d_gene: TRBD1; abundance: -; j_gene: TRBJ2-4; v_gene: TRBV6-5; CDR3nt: TGTGCCAGCCGAGGGACAGGTGGGAACATTCAGTACTTC; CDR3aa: CASRGTGGNIQYF
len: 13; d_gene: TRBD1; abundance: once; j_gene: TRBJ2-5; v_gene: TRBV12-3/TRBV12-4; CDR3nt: TGTGCCAGCAGAGCAGGGGGCCGGGAGACCCAGTACTTC; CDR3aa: CASRAGGRETQYF
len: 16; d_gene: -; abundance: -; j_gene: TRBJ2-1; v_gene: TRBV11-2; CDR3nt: TGTGCCAGCAGCTTTGGTCAGATAAGCTCCTACAATGAGCAGTTCTTC; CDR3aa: CASSFGQISSYNEQFF
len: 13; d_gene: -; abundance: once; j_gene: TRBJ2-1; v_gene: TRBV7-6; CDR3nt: TGTGCCAGCAGCATCGGGACTTGGGATGAGCAGTTCTTC; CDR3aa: CASSIGTWDEQFF
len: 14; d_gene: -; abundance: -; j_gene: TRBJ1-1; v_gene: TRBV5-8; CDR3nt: TGTGCCAGCGCCCGGGGGACGGGAAACACTGAAGCTTTCTTT; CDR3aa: CASARGTGNTEAFF
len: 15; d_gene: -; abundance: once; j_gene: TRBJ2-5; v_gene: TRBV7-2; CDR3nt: TGTGCCAGCAGCTTAGCCGTTCCCCCCGTTGAGACCCAGTACTTC; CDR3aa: CASSLAVPPVETQYF
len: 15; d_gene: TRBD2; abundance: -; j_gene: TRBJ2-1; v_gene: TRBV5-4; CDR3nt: TGTGCCAGCAGCTTAAACAGCGGGGGGGCCGATGAGCAGTTCTTC; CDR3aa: CASSLNSGGADEQFF